The T cell receptor beta chain under discussion was sequenced for a study of blood T cell repertoires in COVID-19. Study context: The United States, Italy and Spain supplied acute and convalescent COVID-19 samples. T cells, B-cell-depleted T cells, or PBMCs supplied cDNA or gDNA.

Germline assignment: CDR1 MNHEY and CDR2 SVGEGT. J was trimmed by 8 bases and V by 5 bases; bases with no gene match: 5. The CDR3 length is 14 residues. Authors' methods: Using reference gene primer amplification, nucleated cell counts were estimated. This table comes from immunoSEQ multiplex PCR, and its TCRdb copy is limited to in-frame clones, with some not included. The V and J calls and clone size are taken from that table; D and trimming were inferred from the DNA. The data contain hundreds of thousands of clones, 75% to 90% of them singletons. V usage is TRBV6-2 or TRBV6-3 and J usage is TRBJ2-1; 11 nucleotides align to TRBD1. Sequencing used peripheral blood. This clonotype was obtained from a man aged 55-75 years who had recovered from COVID-19. The CDR3 nucleotides read TGTGCCAGCAGTCGGACAGGGGGCATCTATGAGCAGTTCTTC. This sequence encodes CASSRTGGIYEQFF.